This paragraph covers one T cell receptor (beta chain) sequence. The target of this receptor is not known. Within one base of it there is no much larger clone, and no base qualities were kept. The entry originates in a study of T-cell reconstitution after alpha-beta-depleted transplantation in children (dated by TCRdb to 2016 to 2017). With regard to the full study: T-cell immune reconstitution after TCRalphabeta/CD19-depleted allogeneic hematopoietic cell transplantation in children was quantitatively tracked in the study by means of TCR repertoire profiling.

Library preparation was by PCR. These reads were obtained on an Illumina HiSeq 2500. To normalize quantification of the TCRbeta repertoire, the TCR libraries were built with molecular barcoding that relied on unique molecular identifiers. Using fastp trimming at Q25 and MiXCR clonotype assembly, TCRdb reanalyzed the public sequencing data and kept in-frame beta chains. Rows merge per CDR3 protein into single entries with the most common DNA and genes. The sample includes around 680,000 distinct CDR3 sequences, with 16% observed a single time. The top ten clonotypes cover approximately 1% of the sample. Taken from the germline V gene, the CDR1 and CDR2 loops are SGDLS and YYNGEE. Taken from cysteine to phenylalanine, the CDR3 has 14 residues. Only the CDR3 region is kept as DNA, spanning 42 bases read in frame from base 1. The junction carries 16 bases between V and J, which are trimmed by 0 bases and 12 bases respectively.

The sequence derives from a human donor who donated a stem cell graft to a child with acute myeloid leukemia. The specimen was PBMCs from the stem cell graft donor, collected from the stem cell graft. The receptor chain draws on TRBV9 and TRBJ2-1, with the D gene uncertain. The nucleotide sequence is given as TGTGCCAGCAGCGTAGCTACGGGTGGGCGGCGGCAGTTCTTC. Its amino acids are CASSVATGGRRQFF.